The 22 T cell receptor beta chains listed next were all sequenced from one sample in a study of blood T cell repertoires in COVID-19. Generated by immunoSEQ multiplex PCR, the TCRdb table keeps only in-frame clones and is missing some. The profile shows tens of thousands of clones, roughly 70% of them singletons. The specimen was peripheral blood. These receptors all stem from an older man with COVID-19, enrolled during active disease.

This rearrangement joins TRBV2 to TRBJ1-1; D is unresolved. The CDR3 spans 14 residues. The ends were cut back, 3 bases at V and 3 bases at J, with 11 bases in the middle. CDR1 SNHLY and CDR2 FYNNEI come from the germline V gene. The CDR3 loop reads CASSDRGLDTEAFF. The DNA for the CDR3 is TGTGCCAGCAGTGACCGGGGTCTAGACACTGAAGCTTTCTTT.

The chain recombines TRBV5-4 with TRBJ1-1; TRBD1 matches at 9 bases. Germline V gene data show CDR1 as SGHNT and CDR2 as YYREEE (reference sequence). Trimming cost V 3 bases and J 4 bases; bases outside gene matches: 4. This CDR3 has 14 residues. CDR3 nucleotide sequence: TGTGCCAGCAGCTCACAGGGGGCGCGCACTGAAGCTTTCTTT. Its protein is CASSSQGARTEAFF.

This clone showed up just a few times. V and J are TRBV13 and TRBJ2-3, with TRBD2 identical over 7 bases. Germline V gene lookup returns CDR1 PRHDT and CDR2 FYEKMQ (reference sequence). Trimming took 5 bases from V and 0 from J; bases not matched to a gene: 5. This CDR3 spans 15 amino acids. CDR3 in DNA: TGTGCCAGCAGCCGGGGGGAACTCAGCACAGATACGCAGTATTTT. Amino acids: CASSRGELSTDTQYF.

This clone has more than one count but fewer than ten. The chain links TRBV19 to TRBJ2-1; TRBD2 matches at 7 bases. V lost 1 base and J lost 8; bases outside the gene matches: 8. CDR3 length: 15 amino acids. The germline V gene has CDR1 LNHDA and CDR2 SQIVND (reference sequence). CDR3 DNA: TGTGCCAGTAGTATAGGGGGCGGGAGCTATGATGAGCAGTTCTTC. Translating it yields CASSIGGGSYDEQFF.

This chain connects TRBV10-3 to TRBJ1-1; no firm D call. Germline V lookup: CDR1 ENHRY, CDR2 SYGVKD. This CDR3 region has 14 residues. V dropped 7 bases and J dropped 1 base, with 13 bases sitting between them. CDR3 sequence reads: CAIKVEGWNTEAFF. In DNA form, the CDR3 reads TGTGCCATCAAGGTGGAGGGTTGGAACACTGAAGCTTTCTTT.

This clone came up a few times. It may be a read error: a sequence one base away is much more abundant. The rearrangement uses TRBV7-9 and TRBJ2-1; D gene uncertain. The CDR3 consists of 11 residues. Per germline, CDR1 SEHNR and CDR2 FQNEAQ (reference sequence). V was shortened by 5 bases and J by 6 bases, with 5 bases between the two germline ends. The CDR3 here is CASSLLNEQFF. The CDR3 nucleotides are TGTGCCAGCAGCCTACTCAATGAGCAGTTCTTC.

This chain uses TRBV15 with TRBJ1-5; D gene unclear. This CDR3 region has 12 residues. V lost 4 bases and J 5 bases, leaving 6 bases between the germline ends. The germline V gene has CDR1 LNHNV and CDR2 YYDKDF (reference sequence). For the CDR3, the DNA is TGTGCCACCAGCAAAGCGTATCAGCCCCAGCATTTT. The encoded protein is CATSKAYQPQHF.

The chain employs TRBV6-5 and TRBJ1-5; 12 bases fit TRBD1. The germline V gene encodes CDR1 MNHEY and CDR2 SVGAGI. The CDR3 spans 14 residues. The ends lost 6 bases at V and 7 bases at J; junction bases unmatched: 4. This chain's CDR3 is CASSSGTGGQPQHF. DNA for the CDR3: TGTGCCAGCAGCAGCGGGACAGGGGGCCAGCCCCAGCATTTT.

The chain links TRBV5-1 to TRBJ2-7; 9 bases match TRBD1. CDR1 is SGHRS, CDR2 YFSETQ, per germline. The CDR3 extends over 14 amino acids. V was clipped by 2 bases and J by 3 bases; unmatched bases: 3. The CDR3 region has the DNA TGCGCCAGCAGCTTAAGACAGGGGGGCTACGAGCAGTACTTC. The encoded protein is CASSLRQGGYEQYF.

The chain recombines TRBV6-5 with TRBJ2-1; D remains unclear. V lost 5 bases and J lost 10, with 15 bases in between. The CDR3 contains 13 residues. Germline CDR1 MNHEY, CDR2 SVGAGI. The DNA for the CDR3 is TGTGCCAGCAGTCGACCTGACACAGCCGAGCAGTTCTTC. Protein product: CASSRPDTAEQFF.

The chain is built from TRBV9 and TRBJ1-1, with D hard to call. Germline V gene sequence: CDR1 SGDLS, CDR2 YYNGEE. V gave up 4 bases and J gave up 7 bases, with 11 bases separating them. This CDR3 region has 12 residues. The CDR3 DNA reads TGTGCCAGCAGCCCCCGGAGCAGTGAAGCTTTCTTT. This codes for CASSPRSSEAFF.

This clone was seen a handful of times. The rearrangement joins TRBV7-3 to TRBJ2-6; weak D call: TRBD1 (5 bases). The CDR3 spans 21 residues. The V end was cut by 2 bases, the J end by 0 bases, with 23 bases between. Germline V lookup: CDR1 SGHTA, CDR2 FQGTGA. In DNA, the CDR3 is TGTGCCAGCAGCTTATACGCCCCCTGGGGCGCCTCTTTCTCTGGGGCCAACGTCCTGACTTTC. Encoded protein: CASSLYAPWGASFSGANVLTF.

This chain links TRBV6-2 or TRBV6-3 with TRBJ2-6, with a possible D match to TRBD1 (6 bases). Germline CDR1 reads MNHEY; CDR2 reads SVGEGT. The V and J ends lost 4 bases and 2 bases respectively, with 9 bases between them. CDR3 length: 15 amino acids. CDR3 coding DNA: TGTGCCAGCAGTTCCACAGGGACTGGGGCCAACGTCCTGACTTTC. Translation gives CASSSTGTGANVLTF.

This clone has more than one count but fewer than ten. This chain joins TRBV18 and TRBJ2-7, with 7 nucleotides matching TRBD1. Germline loops: CDR1 KGHSH, CDR2 LQKENI. This CDR3 is built from 15 residues. V shed 5 bases and J 3 bases; nucleotides not matched to a gene: 10. The CDR3 nucleotides are TGTGCCAGCTCAAGGGGACAGACCTTAAACTACGAGCAGTACTTC. The encoded protein is CASSRGQTLNYEQYF.

V is TRBV9 and J is TRBJ2-2; 12 bases are a match to TRBD1. The CDR3 is made up of 17 amino acids. V was pared by 4 bases and J by 6 bases, with 10 bases of the junction left unmatched. Per germline, CDR1 SGDLS and CDR2 YYNGEE. The CDR3 sequence: CASSPYPGTGGPGELFF. The DNA for the CDR3 is TGTGCCAGCAGCCCTTACCCCGGGACAGGGGGCCCCGGGGAGCTGTTTTTT. The entire variable domain, with the rest obtained from reference TRBV9 and TRBJ2-2, is as follows: DSGVTQTPKHLITATGQRVTLRCSPRSGDLSVYWYQQSLDQGLQFLIQYYNGEERAKGNILERFSAQQFPDLHSELNLSSLELGDSALYFCASSPYPGTGGPGELFFGEGSRLTVL.

The chain carries TRBV6-1 and TRBJ2-7, with D possibly TRBD2 on 5 matching bases. Germline assignment: CDR1 MNHNS and CDR2 SASEGT. The CDR3 length is 15 residues. Trimming took 0 bases from V and 0 from J, leaving 9 bases between them. CDR3 sequence reads: CASSEAGSSSYEQYF. The CDR3 DNA follows: TGTGCCAGCAGTGAAGCTGGGAGTTCCTCCTACGAGCAGTACTTC.

This chain connects TRBV4-2 to TRBJ2-3, with 7 bases that match TRBD2. Trimming at V came to 0 bases and at J to 0 bases, leaving 3 bases not matched to a gene. The CDR3 runs 16 residues. Germline-derived CDR1 and CDR2 are LGHNA and YNFKEQ. The chain's CDR3 is CASSQESGTSTDTQYF. In nucleotides, the CDR3 is TGTGCCAGCAGCCAAGAAAGCGGGACTAGCACAGATACGCAGTATTTT.

The rearrangement uses TRBV27 and TRBJ2-1; 12 bases fit TRBD1. Germline lookup yields CDR1 MNHEY and CDR2 SMNVEV (reference sequence). The CDR3 consists of 15 residues. The V segment lost 6 bases and the J segment 8 bases; nucleotides outside the gene matches: 8. The CDR3 sequence: CASSPGTGGTDEQFF. CDR3 in DNA: TGTGCCAGCAGCCCGGGGACAGGGGGCACCGATGAGCAGTTCTTC.

The rearrangement links TRBV9 to TRBJ2-1; 12 nucleotides match TRBD2. With V trimmed by 3 bases and J by 5 bases, 12 bases remained unmatched. The CDR3 runs to 18 residues. Germline V gene sequence: CDR1 SGDLS, CDR2 YYNGEE. This chain's CDR3 is CASSATRLAGVGDNEQFF. CDR3 DNA sequence: TGTGCCAGCAGCGCAACAAGACTAGCGGGGGTTGGGGACAATGAGCAGTTCTTC.

The chain combines TRBV4-2 with TRBJ2-4; D perhaps matches TRBD2 (5 bases). Looked up from germline, CDR1 is LGHNA and CDR2 is YNFKEQ. V was pared by 0 bases and J by 2 bases, with 14 bases between. The CDR3 is 17 amino acids. CDR3: CASSQERRHQSKNIQYF. The CDR3 nucleotides read TGTGCCAGCAGCCAAGAGAGGAGGCACCAATCCAAAAACATTCAGTACTTC.

The chain joins TRBV20-1 to TRBJ2-3, with 9 bases lining up with TRBD2. V gave up 3 bases and J gave up 0 bases; unmatched junction bases: 7. This CDR3 contains 16 residues. Germline V lookup: CDR1 DFQATT, CDR2 SNEGSKA (reference sequence). The CDR3 DNA is TGCAGTGCTAGTCGAATCCTAGCGGGAAGCACAGATACGCAGTATTTT. It translates to CSASRILAGSTDTQYF.

This chain connects TRBV4-2 to TRBJ2-7, with TRBD2 matching over 11 bases. There are 20 residues in the CDR3. The germline gives CDR1 LGHNA, CDR2 YNFKEQ. V lost 0 bases to trimming and J lost 4 bases; unmatched junction nucleotides: 17. CDR3 coding DNA: TGTGCCAGCAGCCAAGAGTATGTTAGCGGGAGGGGCCTTGTTGGGTACGAGCAGTACTTC. This translates into CASSQEYVSGRGLVGYEQYF.